The TCR beta chain under discussion was sequenced for a study of blood T cells in healthy people across ages. Study findings and constraints: Age showed a roughly linear inverse relationship with TCR beta diversity per million T cells.

This clonotype has only a few counts. No antigen is known for it. Combining a sample-barcoded 5' primer with a J-beta primer mix, a second PCR ran for 7 to 11 cycles. Through a template-switch adaptor with 12 random nucleotides, each cDNA molecule received a tag. TCRdb ran MiXCR on the 5' RACE reads and lists one entry per CDR3 protein. The sample contains about 1,500,000 distinct CDR3 sequences, about 40% of which appear only once. The TCR comes from a woman under 30 in good health. Sequencing was carried out using blood.

The CDR3 loop reads CAISEWRGVYDSYEQYF. For the CDR3, the DNA is TGTGCCATCAGTGAGTGGAGGGGGGTGTACGACTCCTACGAGCAGTACTTC. This chain connects TRBV10-3 to TRBJ2-7; D possibly uses TRBD1 or TRBD2 (6 bases each). The CDR3 has 17 amino acids. Germline-derived CDR1 and CDR2 are ENHRY and SYGVKD. The V and J ends lost 1 base and 0 bases respectively, with 16 bases between them.